What follows are 8 T cell receptor beta chains derived from one specimen sequenced in a study of shared clonotypes between healthy human individuals. CD8 cells classed as naive were CD45RO-negative and positively selected for CCR7, excluding terminally differentiated effector memory CD45RA+ cells. Data came from immunoSEQ multiplex PCR; TCRdb stores just in-frame clones and leaves some out. Here the sample spans 2 million to 2.5 million clones, under 95% being singletons. Sequenced sample: naive CD8+ T cells from PBMCs. These receptors all stem from a man younger than 35 in good health. Some clones in this sample may be carry-over from other donors' samples.

The rearrangement joins TRBV7-2 to TRBJ2-7; D is perhaps TRBD1 or TRBD2 (5 bases each). There are 14 residues in the CDR3. CDR1 and CDR2 from the germline V gene are SGHTA and FQGNSA. Trimming removed 1 base at V and 6 bases at J, with 13 bases between. The CDR3 DNA follows: TGTGCCAGCAGCTTAGATAGGGACCGGTTCGAGCAGTACTTC. Its protein product is CASSLDRDRFEQYF.

The rearrangement links TRBV13 to TRBJ2-7; the D gene is possibly TRBD1 (5 bases). The CDR3 has 15 residues. Deletions cut 1 base from V and 0 bases from J, with 10 bases between. Germline V CDR1 and CDR2: PRHDT, FYEKMQ (reference sequence). The CDR3 DNA is TGTGCCAGCAGCTTAGTCGACAGCAGCTCCTACGAGCAGTACTTC. This sequence encodes CASSLVDSSSYEQYF.

The chain is built from TRBV9 and TRBJ2-1, with TRBD2 matching over 9 bases. The CDR3 extends over 14 amino acids. Germline CDR1 reads SGDLS; CDR2 reads YYNGEE. Unmatched junction bases numbered 8, after V lost 0 bases and J lost 13 bases. This chain's CDR3 is CASSVGTSAFEQFF. The CDR3 nucleotides read TGTGCCAGCAGCGTAGGGACTAGCGCTTTCGAACAGTTCTTC.

This chain links TRBV11-2 with TRBJ2-7, with D tentatively TRBD1 (6 bases). The germline gives CDR1 SGHAT, CDR2 FQNNGV. Trimming left V 0 bases short and J 5 bases short, with 14 bases between. This CDR3 region has 15 residues. The CDR3 DNA reads as TGTGCCAGCAGCTTAGAATTAACAGGGATCGACGAGCAGTACTTC. Its protein is CASSLELTGIDEQYF.

This clone occurred once. The rearrangement joins TRBV4-2 to TRBJ1-1; unclear D gene. Germline assignment: CDR1 LGHNA and CDR2 YNFKEQ. V lost 0 bases and J 1 base, leaving 6 bases between the germline ends. CDR3 length equals 14 residues. CDR3 loop: CASSQDDENTEAFF. As DNA, the CDR3 is TGTGCCAGCAGCCAAGATGACGAGAACACTGAAGCTTTCTTT.

The chain joins TRBV29-1 to TRBJ1-2; D might be TRBD1 (6 bases). Trimming cost V 0 bases and J 4 bases, with 12 bases left between them. The CDR3 runs 14 residues. CDR1 is SQVTM, CDR2 ANQGSEA, per germline. The CDR3 DNA reads TGCAGCGTTGAAGATAGGGGGTGGATCTATGGCTACACCTTC. As protein: CSVEDRGWIYGYTF.

The chain has TRBV9 and TRBJ2-1; 11 bases match TRBD2. The length of the CDR3 is 15 residues. Trimming cost V 3 bases and J 9 bases; bases outside gene matches: 8. Germline lookup yields CDR1 SGDLS and CDR2 YYNGEE. CDR3 sequence: CASSGSGRAVGEQFF. CDR3 nucleotide sequence: TGTGCCAGCAGCGGTAGCGGGAGGGCCGTGGGTGAGCAGTTCTTC. Looking up the rest from reference TRBV9 and TRBJ2-1 gives the full variable domain: DSGVTQTPKHLITATGQRVTLRCSPRSGDLSVYWYQQSLDQGLQFLIQYYNGEERAKGNILERFSAQQFPDLHSELNLSSLELGDSALYFCASSGSGRAVGEQFFGPGTRLTVL.

About this clone: Different DNA sequences within this sample yield the same CDR3. The chain joins TRBV5-6 to TRBJ2-1; D remains unclear. V shed 1 base and J shed 2 bases, with 4 bases lying between them. The CDR3 spans 13 residues. Germline V gives CDR1 SGHDT, CDR2 YYEEEE. The CDR3, as DNA: TGTGCCAGCAGCTTGTCCGCCTACAATGAGCAGTTCTTC. Protein: CASSLSAYNEQFF.